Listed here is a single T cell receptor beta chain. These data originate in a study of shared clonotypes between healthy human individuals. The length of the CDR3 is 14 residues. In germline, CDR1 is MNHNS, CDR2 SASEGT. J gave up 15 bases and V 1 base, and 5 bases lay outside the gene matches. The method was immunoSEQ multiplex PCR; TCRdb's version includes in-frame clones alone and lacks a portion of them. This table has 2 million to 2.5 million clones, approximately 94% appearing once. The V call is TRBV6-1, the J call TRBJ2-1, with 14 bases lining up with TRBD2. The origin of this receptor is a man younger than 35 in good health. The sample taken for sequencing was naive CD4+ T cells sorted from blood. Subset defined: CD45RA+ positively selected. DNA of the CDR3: TGTGCCAGCAGTGAAGGACTAGCGGGAGGGTCGGGGTTCTTC. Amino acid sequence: CASSEGLAGGSGFF.